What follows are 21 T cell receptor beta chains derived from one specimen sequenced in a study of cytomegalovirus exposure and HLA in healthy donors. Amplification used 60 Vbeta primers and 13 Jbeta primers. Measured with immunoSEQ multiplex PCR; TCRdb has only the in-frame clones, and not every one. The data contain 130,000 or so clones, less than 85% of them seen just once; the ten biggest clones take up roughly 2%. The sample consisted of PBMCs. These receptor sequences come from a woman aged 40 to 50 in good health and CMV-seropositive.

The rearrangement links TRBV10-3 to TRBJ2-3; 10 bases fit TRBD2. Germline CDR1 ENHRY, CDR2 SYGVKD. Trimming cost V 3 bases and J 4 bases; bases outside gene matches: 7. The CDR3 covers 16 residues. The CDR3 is CAISDSGGVGADTQYF. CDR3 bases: TGTGCCATCAGTGACAGCGGGGGGGTGGGGGCAGATACGCAGTATTTT.

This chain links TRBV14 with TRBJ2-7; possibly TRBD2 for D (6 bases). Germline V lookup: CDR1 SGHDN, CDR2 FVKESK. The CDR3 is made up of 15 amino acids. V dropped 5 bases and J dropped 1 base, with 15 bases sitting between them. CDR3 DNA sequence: TGTGCCAGCAGCTTAAACCCCCTAGCGTCCTACGAGCAGTACTTC. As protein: CASSLNPLASYEQYF.

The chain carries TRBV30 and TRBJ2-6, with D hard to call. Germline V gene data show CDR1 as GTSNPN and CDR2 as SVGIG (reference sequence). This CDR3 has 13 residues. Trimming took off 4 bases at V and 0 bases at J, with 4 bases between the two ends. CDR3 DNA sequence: TGTGCCTGGACACTCTCTGGGGCCAACGTCCTGACTTTC. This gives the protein CAWTLSGANVLTF.

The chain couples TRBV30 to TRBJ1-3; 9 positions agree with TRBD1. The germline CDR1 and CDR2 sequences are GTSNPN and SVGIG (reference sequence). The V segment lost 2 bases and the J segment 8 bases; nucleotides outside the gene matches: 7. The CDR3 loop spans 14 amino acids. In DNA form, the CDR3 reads TGTGCCTGGAGTCCACAGGGGGCTCGGGACACCATATATTTT. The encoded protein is CAWSPQGARDTIYF.

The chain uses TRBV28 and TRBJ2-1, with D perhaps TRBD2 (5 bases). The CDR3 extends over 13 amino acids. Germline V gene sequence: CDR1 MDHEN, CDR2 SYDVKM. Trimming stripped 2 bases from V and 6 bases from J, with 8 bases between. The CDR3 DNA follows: TGTGCCAGCAGTTTACGGCTAGCCAATGAGCAGTTCTTC. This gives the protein CASSLRLANEQFF.

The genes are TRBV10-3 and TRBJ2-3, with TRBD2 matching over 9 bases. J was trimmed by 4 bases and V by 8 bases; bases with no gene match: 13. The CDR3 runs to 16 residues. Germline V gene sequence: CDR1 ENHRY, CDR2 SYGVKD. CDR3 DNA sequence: TGTGCCATCGGTGGGGGGCGGGGGGGCCCCGCAGATACGCAGTATTTT. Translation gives CAIGGGRGGPADTQYF.

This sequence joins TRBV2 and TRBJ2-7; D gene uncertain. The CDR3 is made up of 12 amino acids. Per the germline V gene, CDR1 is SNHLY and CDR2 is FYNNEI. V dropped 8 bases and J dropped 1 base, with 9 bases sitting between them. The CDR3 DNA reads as TGTGCCAGCGTCCGTCAGTCCTACGAGCAGTACTTC. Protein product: CASVRQSYEQYF.

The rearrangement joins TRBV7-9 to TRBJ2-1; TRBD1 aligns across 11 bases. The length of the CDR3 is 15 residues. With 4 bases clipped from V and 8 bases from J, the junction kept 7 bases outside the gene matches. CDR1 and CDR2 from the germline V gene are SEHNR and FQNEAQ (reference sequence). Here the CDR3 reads CASSSSGQGDDEQFF. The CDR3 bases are TGTGCCAGCAGCTCATCGGGACAGGGGGACGATGAGCAGTTCTTC.

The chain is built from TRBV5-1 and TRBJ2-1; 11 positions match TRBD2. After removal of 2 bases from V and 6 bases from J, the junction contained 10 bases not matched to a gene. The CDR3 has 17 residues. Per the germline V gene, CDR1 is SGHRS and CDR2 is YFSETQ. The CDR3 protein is CASSFMLIAGGGNEQFF. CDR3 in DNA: TGCGCCAGCAGCTTCATGTTAATAGCGGGAGGGGGCAATGAGCAGTTCTTC.

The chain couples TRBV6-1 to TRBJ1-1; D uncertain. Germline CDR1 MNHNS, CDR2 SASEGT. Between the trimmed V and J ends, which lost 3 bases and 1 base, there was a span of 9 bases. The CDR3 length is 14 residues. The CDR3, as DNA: TGTGCCAGCAGTGAGAGGGCAAGGAACACTGAAGCTTTCTTT. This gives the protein CASSERARNTEAFF.

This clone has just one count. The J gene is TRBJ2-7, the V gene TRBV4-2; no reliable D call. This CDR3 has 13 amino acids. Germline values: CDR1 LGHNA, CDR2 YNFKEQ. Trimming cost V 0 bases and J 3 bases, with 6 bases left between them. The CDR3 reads CASSQESRYEQYF. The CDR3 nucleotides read TGTGCCAGCAGCCAAGAATCGCGCTACGAGCAGTACTTC.

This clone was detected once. The CDR3, as DNA: TGTGCCAGCAGGGGGACAGGGGGTTCCTACGAGCAGTACTTC. As protein: CASRGTGGSYEQYF. The V call is TRBV6-6, the J call TRBJ2-7; 11 nucleotides align to TRBD1. Germline assignment: CDR1 MNHNY and CDR2 SVGAGI (reference sequence). The CDR3 consists of 14 residues. V was pared by 6 bases and J by 1 base, with 2 bases of the junction left unmatched.

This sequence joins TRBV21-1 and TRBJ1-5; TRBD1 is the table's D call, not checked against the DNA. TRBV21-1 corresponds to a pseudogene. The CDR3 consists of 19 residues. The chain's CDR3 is CASSKLGQSIYVSNQPQHF. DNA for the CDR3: TGTGCCAGCAGCAAACTGGGGCAGTCTATTTACGTAAGCAATCAGCCCCAGCATTTT.

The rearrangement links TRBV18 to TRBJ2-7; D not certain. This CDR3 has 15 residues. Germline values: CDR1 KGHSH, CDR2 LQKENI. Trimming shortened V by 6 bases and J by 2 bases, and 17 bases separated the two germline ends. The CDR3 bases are TGTGCCAGCTCCGACCGAGCACAGAGTACCTACGAGCAGTACTTC. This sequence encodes CASSDRAQSTYEQYF. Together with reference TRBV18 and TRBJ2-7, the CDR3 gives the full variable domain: NAGVMQNPRHLVRRRGQEARLRCSPMKGHSHVYWYRQLPEEGLKFMVYLQKENIIDESGMPKERFSAEFPKEGPSILRIQQVVRGDSAAYFCASSDRAQSTYEQYFGPGTRLTVT.

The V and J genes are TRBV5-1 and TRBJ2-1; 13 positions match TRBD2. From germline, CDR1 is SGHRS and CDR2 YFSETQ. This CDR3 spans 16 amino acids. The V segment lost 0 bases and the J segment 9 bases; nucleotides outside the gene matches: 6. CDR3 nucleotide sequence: TGCGCCAGCAGCTTGGCAGGGACTAGCGGGACTGGTGAGCAGTTCTTC. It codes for CASSLAGTSGTGEQFF. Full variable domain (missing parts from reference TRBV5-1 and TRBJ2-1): KAGVTQTPRYLIKTRGQQVTLSCSPISGHRSVSWYQQTPGQGLQFLFEYFSETQRNKGNFPGRFSGRQFSNSRSEMNVSTLELGDSALYLCASSLAGTSGTGEQFFGPGTRLTVL.

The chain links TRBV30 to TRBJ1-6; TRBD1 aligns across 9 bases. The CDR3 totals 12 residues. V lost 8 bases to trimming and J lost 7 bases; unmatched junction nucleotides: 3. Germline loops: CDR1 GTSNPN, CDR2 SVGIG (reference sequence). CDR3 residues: CALDRGNSPLHF. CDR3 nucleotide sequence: TGTGCCCTAGACAGGGGGAATTCACCCCTCCACTTT.

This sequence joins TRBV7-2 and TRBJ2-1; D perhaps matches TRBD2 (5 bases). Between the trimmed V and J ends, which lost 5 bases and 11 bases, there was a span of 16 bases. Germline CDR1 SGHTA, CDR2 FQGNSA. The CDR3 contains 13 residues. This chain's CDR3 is CASSVLSEAKQFF. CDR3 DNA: TGTGCCAGCAGCGTTCTTTCGGAGGCTAAGCAGTTCTTC.

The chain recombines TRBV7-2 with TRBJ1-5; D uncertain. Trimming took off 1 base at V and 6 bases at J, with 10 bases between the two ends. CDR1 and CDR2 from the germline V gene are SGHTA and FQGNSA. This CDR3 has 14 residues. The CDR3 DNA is TGTGCCAGCAGCTTAGAGGCGGAGGCTCAGCCCCAGCATTTT. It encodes CASSLEAEAQPQHF.

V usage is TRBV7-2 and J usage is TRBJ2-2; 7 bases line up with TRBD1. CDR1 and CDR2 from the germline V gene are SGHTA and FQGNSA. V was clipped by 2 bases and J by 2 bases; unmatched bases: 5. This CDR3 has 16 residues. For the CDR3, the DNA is TGTGCCAGCAGCTTACACAGGGGCTCTAACACCGGGGAGCTGTTTTTT. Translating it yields CASSLHRGSNTGELFF.

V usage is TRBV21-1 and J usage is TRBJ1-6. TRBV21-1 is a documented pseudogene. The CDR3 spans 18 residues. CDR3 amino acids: CASTKRTDSSSYNSPLHF. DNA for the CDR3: TGTGCCAGCACCAAGCGAACGGACTCGAGCTCCTATAATTCACCCCTCCACTTT.

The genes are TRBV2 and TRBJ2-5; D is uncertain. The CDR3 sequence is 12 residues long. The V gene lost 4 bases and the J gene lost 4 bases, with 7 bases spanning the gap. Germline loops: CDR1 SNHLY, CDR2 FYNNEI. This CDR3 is CASSVRRETQYF. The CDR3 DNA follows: TGTGCCAGCAGTGTTCGGAGAGAGACCCAGTACTTC.